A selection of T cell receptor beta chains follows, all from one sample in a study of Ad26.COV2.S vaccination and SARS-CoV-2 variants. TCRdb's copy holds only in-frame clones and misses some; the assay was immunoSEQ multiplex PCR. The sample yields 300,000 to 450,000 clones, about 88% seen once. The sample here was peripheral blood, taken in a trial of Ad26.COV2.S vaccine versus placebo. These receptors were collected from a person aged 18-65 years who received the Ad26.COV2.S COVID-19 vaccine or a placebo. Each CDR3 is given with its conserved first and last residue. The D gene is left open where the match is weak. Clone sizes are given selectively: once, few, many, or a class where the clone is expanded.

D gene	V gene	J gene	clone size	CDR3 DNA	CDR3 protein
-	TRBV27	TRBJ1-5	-	TGTGCCAGCAGTTTAGGAGGGGGGGGCAATCAGCCCCAGCATTTT	CASSLGGGGNQPQHF
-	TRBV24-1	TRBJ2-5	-	TGTGCCACCAGTTCCGGCCGGGGACAAGAGACCCAGTACTTC	CATSSGRGQETQYF
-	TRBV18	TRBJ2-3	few	TGTGCCAGCTCACCATGGGGGACAGATACGCAGTATTTT	CASSPWGTDTQYF
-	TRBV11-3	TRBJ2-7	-	TGTGCCAGCAGCTTAGGGGACCGCGAGCAGTACTTC	CASSLGDREQYF
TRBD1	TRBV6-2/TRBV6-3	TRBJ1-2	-	TGTGCCAGCAGCCGCGAGGGACAGAGCTATGGCTACACCTTC	CASSREGQSYGYTF
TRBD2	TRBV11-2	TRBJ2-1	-	TGTGCCAGCAGTTTCCTAGCGGGAGGAATGGATGAGCAGTTCTTC	CASSFLAGGMDEQFF
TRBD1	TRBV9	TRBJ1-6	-	TGTGCCAGCAGCGTAGGACAGGGGAAACCACCCCTCCACTTT	CASSVGQGKPPLHF
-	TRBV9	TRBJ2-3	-	TGTGCCAGCAGCGTAGACGGCCACATGGCGGATACGCAGTATTTT	CASSVDGHMADTQYF
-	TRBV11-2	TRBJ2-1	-	TGTGCCAGCAGCTTAATTGGGTACAATGAGCAGTTCTTC	CASSLIGYNEQFF
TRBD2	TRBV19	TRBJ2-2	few	TGTGCCAGTACGAGTATAGAGCGGGATGGCCCCGGGGAGCTGTTTTTT	CASTSIERDGPGELFF
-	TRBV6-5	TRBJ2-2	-	TGTGCCAGCAGTTACGGGCAGCCTAACACCGGGGAGCTGTTTTTT	CASSYGQPNTGELFF
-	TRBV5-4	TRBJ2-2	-	TGTGCCAGCAGCTTGTATGGAACCGGGGAGCTGTTTTTT	CASSLYGTGELFF
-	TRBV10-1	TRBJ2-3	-	TGCGCCAGCAGTTTAACCGGGACAGATACGCAGTATTTT	CASSLTGTDTQYF
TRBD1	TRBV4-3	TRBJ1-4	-	TGCGCCAGCAGCCAACGACAGGGGGCTAAGAATGAAAAACTGTTTTTT	CASSQRQGAKNEKLFF
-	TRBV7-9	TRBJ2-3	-	TGTGCCAGCAGCTTACCCGAGGGTACAGATAGCACAGATACGCAGTATTTT	CASSLPEGTDSTDTQYF
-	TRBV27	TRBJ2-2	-	TGTGCCAGCAGTCCGATGGAAGGGTGGACCGGGGAGCTGTTTTTT	CASSPMEGWTGELFF
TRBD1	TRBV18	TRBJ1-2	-	TGTGCCAGCTCACCGCCGGGACAGGGGGCTGACTATGGCTACACCTTC	CASSPPGQGADYGYTF
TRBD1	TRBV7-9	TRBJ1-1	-	TGTGCCAGCAGATCACGACAGGGTGGGACTGAAGCTTTCTTT	CASRSRQGGTEAFF
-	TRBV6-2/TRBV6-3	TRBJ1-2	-	TGTGCCAGCAGTTACCCCAGGGGTGACTATGGCTACACCTTC	CASSYPRGDYGYTF
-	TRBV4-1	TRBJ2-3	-	TGCGCCAGCAGCCGATCCCTGGGAGGAGATACGCAGTATTTT	CASSRSLGGDTQYF
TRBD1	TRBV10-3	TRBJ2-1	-	TGTGCCATCAGTGAGTCGGGACAGGGTGTCGATGAGCAGTTCTTC	CAISESGQGVDEQFF
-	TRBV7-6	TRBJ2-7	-	TGTGCCAGCAGCTTCATAGGATACGAGCAGTACTTC	CASSFIGYEQYF